The next 11 T cell receptor beta chains were all read from a single sample in a study of blood T cell repertoires in COVID-19. Method: immunoSEQ multiplex PCR; TCRdb's copy keeps in-frame clones and lacks some. The sample has tens of thousands of clones, approximately 91% seen once. The specimen was peripheral blood. Receptors were obtained from a man in his 70s with acute or convalescent COVID-19.

J is TRBJ2-1 and V is TRBV7-9; D is perhaps TRBD2 (6 bases). The CDR3 sequence is 14 residues long. V was pared by 3 bases and J by 4 bases, with 10 bases between. Per germline, CDR1 SEHNR and CDR2 FQNEAQ (reference sequence). CDR3 in amino acids: CASSFGTSYNEQFF. The CDR3 DNA follows: TGTGCCAGCAGCTTTGGGACTTCATACAATGAGCAGTTCTTC.

The V and J genes are TRBV11-3 and TRBJ2-1, with D perhaps TRBD2 (6 bases). The CDR3 runs to 15 residues. The germline gives CDR1 SGHNT, CDR2 YENEEA. Trimming pared 5 bases from V and 6 bases from J, leaving 17 bases between. The CDR3 region has the DNA TGTGCCAGCAGCCAATGGGGGACTGGACTCAATGAGCAGTTCTTC. Encoded protein: CASSQWGTGLNEQFF.

V usage is TRBV29-1 and J usage is TRBJ1-2; D call uncertain. Germline V gives CDR1 SQVTM, CDR2 ANQGSEA. Between the trimmed V and J ends, which lost 4 bases and 6 bases, there was a span of 3 bases. There are 9 residues in the CDR3. CDR3: CSVADGYTF. CDR3 nucleotide sequence: TGCAGCGTTGCAGATGGCTACACCTTC.

The V gene is TRBV4-3, the J gene TRBJ2-1, with a weak D call TRBD2 (6 bases). V gave up 0 bases and J gave up 0 bases, with 12 bases separating them. The CDR3 sequence is 17 residues long. Germline V CDR1 and CDR2: LGHNA, YSLEER. The CDR3 region is CASSQDMGGTSYNEQFF. As DNA, the CDR3 is TGCGCCAGCAGCCAAGATATGGGGGGAACCTCCTACAATGAGCAGTTCTTC.

This chain links TRBV10-3 with TRBJ1-2; TRBD1 might be the D (5 bases). Germline CDR1 reads ENHRY; CDR2 reads SYGVKD. The CDR3 length is 15 residues. V was clipped by 0 bases and J by 3 bases, with 11 bases between them. The CDR3 here is CAISESSRTHYGYTF. The CDR3 nucleotides read TGTGCCATCAGTGAGTCGTCGCGGACACACTATGGCTACACCTTC.

V usage is TRBV16 and J usage is TRBJ1-1, with D unresolved. The CDR3 is made up of 13 amino acids. In germline, CDR1 is KGHSY, CDR2 FQNENV. V was trimmed by 6 bases and J by 4 bases, leaving 12 bases between them. The CDR3 reads CASSLWAGTEAFF. The DNA of the CDR3 is TGTGCCAGCAGTCTGTGGGCCGGCACTGAAGCTTTCTTT.

To note about this clone: This same CDR3 is encoded by further DNA sequences in the sample. J is TRBJ1-5 and V is TRBV7-2; perhaps TRBD1 as D (5 bases). Trimming removed 2 bases at V and 4 bases at J, with 9 bases between. The CDR3 spans 14 residues. CDR1 and CDR2 (germline): SGHTA, FQGNSA. The CDR3 bases are TGTGCCAGCAGCTTAAGGCAGGGAAATCAGCCCCAGCATTTT. It yields the protein CASSLRQGNQPQHF.

The chain carries TRBV7-9 and TRBJ1-4; D remains ambiguous. Germline CDR1 SEHNR, CDR2 FQNEAQ (reference sequence). Trimming took 1 base from V and 0 from J, leaving 6 bases between them. This CDR3 spans 15 amino acids. As DNA, the CDR3 is TGTGCCAGCAGCTTAGGGAGGGCAACTAATGAAAAACTGTTTTTT. Amino acids: CASSLGRATNEKLFF.

The chain links TRBV2 to TRBJ1-5; possibly TRBD1 for D (5 bases). The germline gives CDR1 SNHLY, CDR2 FYNNEI. CDR3 length: 15 amino acids. V was trimmed by 7 bases and J by 6 bases, leaving 19 bases between them. CDR3 protein: CASTAIGQGRQPQHF. The CDR3, as DNA: TGTGCCAGCACCGCAATTGGGCAGGGTCGTCAGCCCCAGCATTTT.

The chain recombines TRBV7-2 with TRBJ2-5, with D tentatively TRBD2 (6 bases). Per germline, CDR1 SGHTA and CDR2 FQGNSA. The CDR3 is 17 residues long. V lost 1 base and J lost 2, with 17 bases in between. The CDR3 reads CASSLDSWGDGQETQYF. Written as DNA, the CDR3 is TGTGCCAGCAGCTTAGACTCCTGGGGGGACGGACAAGAGACCCAGTACTTC.

The rearrangement joins TRBV2 to TRBJ2-7; D remains ambiguous. Germline V gives CDR1 SNHLY, CDR2 FYNNEI. Deletions cut 7 bases from V and 2 bases from J, with 9 bases between. This CDR3 is built from 12 residues. Here the CDR3 DNA reads TGTGCCAGCACGGCAGGCCCCTACGAGCAGTACTTC. As protein: CASTAGPYEQYF.